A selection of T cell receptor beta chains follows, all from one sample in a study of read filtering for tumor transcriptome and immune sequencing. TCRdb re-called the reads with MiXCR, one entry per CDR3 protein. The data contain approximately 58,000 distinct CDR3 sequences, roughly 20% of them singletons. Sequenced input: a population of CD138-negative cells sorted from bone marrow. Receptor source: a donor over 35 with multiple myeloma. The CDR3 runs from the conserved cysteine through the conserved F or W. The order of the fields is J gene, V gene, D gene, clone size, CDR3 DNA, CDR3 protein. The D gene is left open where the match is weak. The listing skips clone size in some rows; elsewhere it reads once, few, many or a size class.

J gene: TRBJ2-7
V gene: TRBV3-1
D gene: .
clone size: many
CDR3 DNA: TGTGCCAGCTCCACCGGGGGCGAGCAGTACTTC
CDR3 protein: CASSTGGEQYF

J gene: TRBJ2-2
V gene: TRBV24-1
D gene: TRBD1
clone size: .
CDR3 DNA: TGTGCCACCAGTGCGGGACAGGGAGTTGCCGGGGAGCTGTTTTTT
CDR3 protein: CATSAGQGVAGELFF

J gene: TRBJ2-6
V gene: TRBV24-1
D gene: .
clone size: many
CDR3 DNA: TGTGCCACCAGTGATCGGGACTTTAGTGCCCGATCTGGGGCCAACGTCCTGACTTTC
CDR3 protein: CATSDRDFSARSGANVLTF

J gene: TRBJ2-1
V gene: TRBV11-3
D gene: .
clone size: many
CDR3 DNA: TGTGCCAGCAGCTTGGGCAGGAACGGGAATGAGCAGTTCTTC
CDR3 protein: CASSLGRNGNEQFF

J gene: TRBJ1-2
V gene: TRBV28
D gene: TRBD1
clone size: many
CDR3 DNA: TGTGCCAGCACCGGGACAGGGGCCTATGGCTACACCTTC
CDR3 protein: CASTGTGAYGYTF

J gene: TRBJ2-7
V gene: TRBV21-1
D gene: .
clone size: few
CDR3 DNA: TGTGCCAGCAGCGGGACTAGCGGGACGGACGCGCAGTACTTC
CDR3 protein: CASSGTSGTDAQYF

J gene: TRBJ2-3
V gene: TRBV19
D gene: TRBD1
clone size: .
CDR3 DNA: TGTGCCAGTTCCGGACAGGGGACAGATACGCAGTATTTT
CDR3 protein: CASSGQGTDTQYF

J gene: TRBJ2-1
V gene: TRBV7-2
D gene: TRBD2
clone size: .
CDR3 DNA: TGTGCCAGCGGCTTGACTAGCGGGAGCCCGCCGGACTTCTTC
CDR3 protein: CASGLTSGSPPDFF

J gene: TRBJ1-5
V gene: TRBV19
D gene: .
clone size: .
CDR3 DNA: TGTGCCAGTAGTGCTTACAATCAGCCCCAGCATTTT
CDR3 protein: CASSAYNQPQHF

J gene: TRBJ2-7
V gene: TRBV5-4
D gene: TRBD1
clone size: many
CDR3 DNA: TGTGCCAGCAGCTCCGCGGGACAGGCGAACTACGAGCAGTACTTC
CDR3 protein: CASSSAGQANYEQYF

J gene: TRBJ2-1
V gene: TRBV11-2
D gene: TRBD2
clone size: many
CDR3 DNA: TGTGCCAGCAGCTCACCCATTCTAGCGGGAGAATTGAATGAGCAGTTCTTC
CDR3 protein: CASSSPILAGELNEQFF

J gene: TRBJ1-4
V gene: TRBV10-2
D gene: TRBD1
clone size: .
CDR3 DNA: TGCGCCAGCAGTCGCAAACCGGGACAGAATGAAAAACTGTTTTTT
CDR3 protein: CASSRKPGQNEKLFF

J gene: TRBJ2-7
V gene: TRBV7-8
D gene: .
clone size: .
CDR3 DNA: TGTGCCAGCAGCTTCGCCCAGGGGCCCGCCTACGAGCAGTACTTC
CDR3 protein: CASSFAQGPAYEQYF

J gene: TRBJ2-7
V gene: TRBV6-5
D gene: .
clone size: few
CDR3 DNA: TGTGCCAGCAGTTTTTCCGGGACTGCCGATTACGAGCAGTACTTC
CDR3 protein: CASSFSGTADYEQYF

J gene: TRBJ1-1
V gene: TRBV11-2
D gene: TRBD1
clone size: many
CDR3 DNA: TGTGCCAGCAGCTCCTGGACAGGGGTCACTGAAGCTTTCTTT
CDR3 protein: CASSSWTGVTEAFF

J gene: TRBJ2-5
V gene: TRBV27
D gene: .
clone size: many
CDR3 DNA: TGTGCCAGCAGTCGGACCGGAGGGAAGACCCAGTACTTC
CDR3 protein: CASSRTGGKTQYF

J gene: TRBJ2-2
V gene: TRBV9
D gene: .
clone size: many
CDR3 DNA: TGTGCCAGCAGCGTCGATGCGGGACTTTACACCGGGGAGCTGTTTTTT
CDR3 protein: CASSVDAGLYTGELFF

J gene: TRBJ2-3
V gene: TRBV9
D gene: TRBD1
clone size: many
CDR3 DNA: TGTGCCAGCAGCTCCAGGACAGGGAGCACAGATACGCAGTATTTT
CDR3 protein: CASSSRTGSTDTQYF

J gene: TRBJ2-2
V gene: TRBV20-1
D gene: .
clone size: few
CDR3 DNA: TGCAGTGCCCAGCGGGTCCTGGGATCCGGGGAGCTGTTTTTT
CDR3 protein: CSAQRVLGSGELFF

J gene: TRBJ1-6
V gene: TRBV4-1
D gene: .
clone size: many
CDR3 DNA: TGCGCCAGCAGCAAAGGGGCAGTAACCGATAATTCACCCCTCCACTTT
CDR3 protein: CASSKGAVTDNSPLHF

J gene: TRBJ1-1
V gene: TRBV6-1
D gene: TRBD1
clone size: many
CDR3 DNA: TGTGCCAGCAGTGAAACCCGGACAGGACCGAACACTGAAGCTTTCTTT
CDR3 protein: CASSETRTGPNTEAFF

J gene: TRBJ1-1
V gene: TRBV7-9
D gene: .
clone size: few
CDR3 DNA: TGTGCCAGCAGAGCAGGGGCGGAGGCAAACACTGAAGCTTTCTTT
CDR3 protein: CASRAGAEANTEAFF

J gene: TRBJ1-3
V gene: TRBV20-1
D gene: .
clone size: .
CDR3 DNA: TGCAGTGCTAGCCAACGGGACAGAAACACCATATATTTT
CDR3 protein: CSASQRDRNTIYF

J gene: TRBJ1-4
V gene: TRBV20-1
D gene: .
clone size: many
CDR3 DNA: TGCAGTGCTAGAGAAGGAAGGACAGCTAATGAAAAACTGTTTTTT
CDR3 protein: CSAREGRTANEKLFF

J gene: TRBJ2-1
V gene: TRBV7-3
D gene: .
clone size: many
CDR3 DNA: TGTGCCAGTAGTCAATTCTCGGGGGACAATGAGCAGTTCTTC
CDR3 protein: CASSQFSGDNEQFF

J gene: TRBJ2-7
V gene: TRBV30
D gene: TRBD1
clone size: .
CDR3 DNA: TGTGCCTGGGCGACAGGGACCTACGAGCAGTACTTC
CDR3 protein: CAWATGTYEQYF

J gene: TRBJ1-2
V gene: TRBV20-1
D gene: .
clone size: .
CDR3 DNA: TGCAGTGCTCCTCCGGACAGTTTCATGTCCCAGGGCTACACCTTC
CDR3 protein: CSAPPDSFMSQGYTF

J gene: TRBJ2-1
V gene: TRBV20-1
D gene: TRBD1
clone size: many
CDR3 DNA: TGCAGTGCTAGGGAACCGGAGGGACAGGGGGTCGATGAGCAGTTCTTC
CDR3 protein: CSAREPEGQGVDEQFF

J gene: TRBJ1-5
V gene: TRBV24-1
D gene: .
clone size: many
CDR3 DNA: TGTGCCACCAGTGATTTAAATCAGCCCCAGCATTTT
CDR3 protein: CATSDLNQPQHF

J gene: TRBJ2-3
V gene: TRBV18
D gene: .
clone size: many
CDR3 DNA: TGTGCCAGCTCACCACCGGCAGCCACAGATACGCAGTATTTT
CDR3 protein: CASSPPAATDTQYF

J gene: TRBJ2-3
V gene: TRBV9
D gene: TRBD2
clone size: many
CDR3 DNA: TGTGCCAGCAGCAAAAACCAGCGGGAACGCACAGATACGCAGTATTTT
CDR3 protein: CASSKNQRERTDTQYF

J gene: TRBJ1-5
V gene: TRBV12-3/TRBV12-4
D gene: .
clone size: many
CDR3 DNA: TGTGCCAGCAGTTTACTCGACAATCAGCCCCAGCATTTT
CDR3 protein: CASSLLDNQPQHF

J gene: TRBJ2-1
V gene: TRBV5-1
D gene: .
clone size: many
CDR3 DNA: TGCGCCAGCAGCTTGAACATCGACCCCCAGTTCTTC
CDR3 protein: CASSLNIDPQFF